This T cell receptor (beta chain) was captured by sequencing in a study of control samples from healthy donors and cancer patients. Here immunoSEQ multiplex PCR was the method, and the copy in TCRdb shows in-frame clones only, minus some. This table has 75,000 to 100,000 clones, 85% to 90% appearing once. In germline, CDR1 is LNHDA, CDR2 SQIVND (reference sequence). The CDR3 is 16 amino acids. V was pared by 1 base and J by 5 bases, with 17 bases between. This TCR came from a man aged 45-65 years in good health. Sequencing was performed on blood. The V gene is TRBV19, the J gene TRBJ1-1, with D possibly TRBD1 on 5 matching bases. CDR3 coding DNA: TGTGCCAGTAGTATAGGGGAGGGGCGGGGTTGGACTGAAGCTTTCTTT. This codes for CASSIGEGRGWTEAFF.